These 11 T cell receptor beta chains came from one sample sequenced in a study of blood T cell repertoires in COVID-19. Clones were read by immunoSEQ multiplex PCR, and TCRdb kept only the in-frame ones, dropping some. The sample contains 300,000 to 350,000 clones, roughly 89% of which appear only once. What was sequenced was peripheral blood. The receptors were sampled from a man under 40 with COVID-19, enrolled during active disease.

This clone has just one count. The CDR3 DNA is TGTGCCAGCAACAGGGGGAGTGAAGCTTTCTTT. This sequence encodes CASNRGSEAFF. V gene TRBV5-6 combines with J gene TRBJ1-1; 8 bases fit TRBD1. Germline loops: CDR1 SGHDT, CDR2 YYEEEE. Unmatched junction bases numbered 2, after V lost 6 bases and J lost 7 bases. CDR3 length equals 11 residues.

The rearrangement uses TRBV19 and TRBJ2-3; D remains ambiguous. The germline V and J ends were trimmed by 4 bases and 6 bases, with 14 bases remaining between them. Germline CDR1 LNHDA, CDR2 SQIVND (reference sequence). This CDR3 contains 14 residues. CDR3 in DNA: TGTGCCAGTAGTAATAACCAAGAGGTCGATACGCAGTATTTT. Translating it yields CASSNNQEVDTQYF.

The chain combines TRBV19 with TRBJ1-5, with D possibly matching TRBD1 (5 bases). Germline lookup yields CDR1 LNHDA and CDR2 SQIVND (reference sequence). CDR3 length: 15 amino acids. V lost 1 base to trimming and J lost 2 bases, with 9 bases between them. The CDR3 loop is CASSIGWGGNQPQHF. In nucleotides, the CDR3 is TGTGCCAGTAGTATAGGGTGGGGGGGCAATCAGCCCCAGCATTTT. Full variable domain (missing parts from reference TRBV19 and TRBJ1-5): DGGITQSPKYLFRKEGQNVTLSCEQNLNHDAMYWYRQDPGQGLRLIYYSQIVNDFQKGDIAEGYSVSREKKESFPLTVTSAQKNPTAFYLCASSIGWGGNQPQHFGDGTRLSIL.

The chain recombines TRBV5-1 with TRBJ2-3; the D gene is possibly TRBD1 (6 bases). The CDR3 loop spans 14 amino acids. CDR1 is SGHRS, CDR2 YFSETQ, per germline. Trimming took 0 bases from V and 4 from J, leaving 9 bases between them. CDR3 DNA sequence: TGCGCCAGCAGCTTGGGACAGGTCGCAGATACGCAGTATTTT. Translated, it gives CASSLGQVADTQYF.

The chain carries TRBV7-8 and TRBJ2-3; 8 bases fit TRBD2. V shed 2 bases and J 3 bases; nucleotides not matched to a gene: 4. The CDR3 has 15 amino acids. Germline V gives CDR1 SGHVS, CDR2 FQNEAQ. CDR3 amino acids: CASSLFGGRTDTQYF. Here the CDR3 DNA reads TGTGCCAGCAGCTTATTTGGCGGGAGGACAGATACGCAGTATTTT. The complete variable domain, with remaining parts taken from reference TRBV7-8 and TRBJ2-3, reads GAGVSQSPRYKVAKRGQDVALRCDPISGHVSLFWYQQALGQGPEFLTYFQNEAQLDKSGLPSDRFFAERPEGSVSTLKIQRTQQEDSAVYLCASSLFGGRTDTQYFGPGTRLTVL.

This chain uses TRBV19 with TRBJ2-7; TRBD1 matches at 8 bases. The CDR3 has 17 amino acids. With 3 bases clipped from V and 3 bases from J, the junction kept 13 bases outside the gene matches. The V gene's germline CDR1 is LNHDA and CDR2 SQIVND (reference sequence). The CDR3, as DNA: TGTGCCAGTAGTATCCACACTTCAGGGGGCTCCCTCTACGAGCAGTACTTC. It encodes CASSIHTSGGSLYEQYF. The full variable domain, its missing parts supplied by reference TRBV19 and TRBJ2-7, is DGGITQSPKYLFRKEGQNVTLSCEQNLNHDAMYWYRQDPGQGLRLIYYSQIVNDFQKGDIAEGYSVSREKKESFPLTVTSAQKNPTAFYLCASSIHTSGGSLYEQYFGPGTRLTVT.

This chain links TRBV5-8 with TRBJ2-1; 9 bases map to TRBD2. After removal of 4 bases from V and 4 bases from J, the junction contained 18 bases not matched to a gene. Germline V lookup: CDR1 SGHTS, CDR2 YDEGEE. The CDR3 consists of 19 residues. CDR3 sequence: CASSRTGSGGRAAYNEQFF. The CDR3 DNA follows: TGTGCCAGCAGCCGAACAGGGAGTGGCGGGAGGGCCGCGTACAATGAGCAGTTCTTC.

This clone showed up just once. The chain carries TRBV18 and TRBJ1-4; D might be TRBD1 (6 bases). V was trimmed by 5 bases and J by 6 bases, leaving 22 bases between them. Germline CDR1 reads KGHSH; CDR2 reads LQKENI. CDR3 length: 17 amino acids. The DNA of the CDR3 is TGTGCCAGCTCATCACAACCCGTCTCAGGGGTGGATGAAAAACTGTTTTTT. Translating it yields CASSSQPVSGVDEKLFF.

The J gene is TRBJ2-2, the V gene TRBV4-1; 8 bases are shared with TRBD1. Trimming cost V 2 bases and J 3 bases; bases outside gene matches: 5. The CDR3 length is 16 residues. The germline CDR1 and CDR2 sequences are MGHRA and YSYEKL. CDR3 nucleotides: TGCGCCAGCAGCCAAACAGACAGGGGTCACACCGGGGAGCTGTTTTTT. Its protein product is CASSQTDRGHTGELFF.

The chain recombines TRBV27 with TRBJ1-1; no clear D gene. Trimming cost V 2 bases and J 11 bases, with 21 bases left between them. Germline CDR1 and CDR2: MNHEY and SMNVEV (reference sequence). CDR3 length: 15 residues. CDR3 sequence (DNA): TGTGCCAGCAGTTTAGCAGGTATTAATCTTCGAGGGGCTTTCTTT. Translated, it gives CASSLAGINLRGAFF.

This rearrangement joins TRBV19 to TRBJ2-7, with D maybe TRBD2 (5 bases). Trimming left V 7 bases short and J 0 bases short, with 10 bases between. There are 13 residues in the CDR3. Germline CDR1 is LNHDA and CDR2 is SQIVND (reference sequence). The CDR3, as DNA: TGTGCCAGTAACGAAGGGAGCTCCTACGAGCAGTACTTC. It yields the protein CASNEGSSYEQYF.